The clone carrying this TCR beta chain was seen many times. What it binds is not known. The source material, RNA transcripts, was used to amplify TCR beta CDR3 regions. When the TCR CDR3 underwent first-round RT-PCR, the HTBI primer set was used. One entry per CDR3 protein results from TCRdb running MiXCR on the multiplex PCR reads. The table shows 200,000 to 300,000 distinct CDR3 sequences, with 16% occurring only once. This record comes from a study of T cells in Graves' hyperthyroidism and ophthalmopathy. The study included ophthalmopathy patients with Clinical Activity Score at least 3, NOSPECS grade at least 4 and duration under 3 months. Diagnosis rested on symptoms, serum thyroxine and TRAb, thyroid ultrasound, and orbital computed tomography. The germline CDR1 and CDR2 sequences are SEHNR and FQNEAQ (reference sequence). Deletions cut 1 base from V and 4 bases from J, with 7 bases between. The CDR3 loop spans 13 amino acids.

The study, taken as a whole, reports: A median about 6.2 months before onset, the model predicted ophthalmopathy. Stable hyperthyroidism was separated from ophthalmopathy by a model based on 13 V-J features.

This clonotype was obtained from a woman aged 18 to 35 with Graves' ophthalmopathy. The specimen was blood. The chain carries TRBV7-9 and TRBJ2-5; D unresolved. CDR3 nucleotides: TGTGCCAGCAGCTTAGGTATCGGAGAGACCCAGTACTTC. Its translation: CASSLGIGETQYF.